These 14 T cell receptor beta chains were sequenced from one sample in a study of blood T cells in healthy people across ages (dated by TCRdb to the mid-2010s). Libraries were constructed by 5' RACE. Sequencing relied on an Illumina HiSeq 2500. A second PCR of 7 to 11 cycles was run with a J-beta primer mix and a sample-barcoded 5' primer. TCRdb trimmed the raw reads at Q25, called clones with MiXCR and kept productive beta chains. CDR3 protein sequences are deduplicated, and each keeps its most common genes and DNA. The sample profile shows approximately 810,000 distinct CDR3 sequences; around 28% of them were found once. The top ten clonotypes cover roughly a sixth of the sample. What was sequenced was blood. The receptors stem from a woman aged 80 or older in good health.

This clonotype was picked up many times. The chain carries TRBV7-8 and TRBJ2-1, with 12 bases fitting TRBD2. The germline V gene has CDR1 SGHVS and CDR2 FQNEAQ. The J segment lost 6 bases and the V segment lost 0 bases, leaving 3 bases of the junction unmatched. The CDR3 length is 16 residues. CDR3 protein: CASSLAALAGGNEQFF. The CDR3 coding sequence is TGTGCCAGCAGCTTAGCCGCACTAGCGGGGGGCAATGAGCAGTTCTTC.

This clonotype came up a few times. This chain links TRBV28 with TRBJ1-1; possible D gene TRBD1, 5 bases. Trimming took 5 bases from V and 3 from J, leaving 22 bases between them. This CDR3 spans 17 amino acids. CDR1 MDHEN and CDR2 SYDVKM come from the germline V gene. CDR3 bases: TGTGCCAGCAGTCTATCAATAAAACAGGCGCCTTACACTGAAGCTTTCTTT. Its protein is CASSLSIKQAPYTEAFF.

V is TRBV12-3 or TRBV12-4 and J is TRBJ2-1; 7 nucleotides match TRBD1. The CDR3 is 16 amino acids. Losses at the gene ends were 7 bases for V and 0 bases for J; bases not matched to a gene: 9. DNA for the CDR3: TGTGCCAGCAACCACGACAGGGATAACTCCTACAATGAGCAGTTCTTC. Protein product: CASNHDRDNSYNEQFF.

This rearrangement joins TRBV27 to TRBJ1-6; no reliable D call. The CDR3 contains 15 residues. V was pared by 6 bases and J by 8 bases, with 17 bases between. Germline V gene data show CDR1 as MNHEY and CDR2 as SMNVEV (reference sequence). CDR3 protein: CASSPEAGWHSPLHF. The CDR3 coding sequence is TGTGCCAGCAGCCCCGAGGCAGGTTGGCATTCACCCCTCCACTTT.

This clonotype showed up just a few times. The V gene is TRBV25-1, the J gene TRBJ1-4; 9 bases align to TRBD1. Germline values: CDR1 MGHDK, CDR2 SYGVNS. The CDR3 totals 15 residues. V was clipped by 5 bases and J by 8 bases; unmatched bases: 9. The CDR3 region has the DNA TGTGCCAGCAGTAGATGGACAGGGGAAGGGGAAAAACTGTTTTTT. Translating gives CASSRWTGEGEKLFF. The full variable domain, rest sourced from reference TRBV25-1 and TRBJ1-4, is EADIYQTPRYLVIGTGKKITLECSQTMGHDKMYWYQQDPGMELHLIHYSYGVNSTEKGDLSSESTVSRIRTEHFPLTLESARPSHTSQYLCASSRWTGEGEKLFFGSGTQLSVL.

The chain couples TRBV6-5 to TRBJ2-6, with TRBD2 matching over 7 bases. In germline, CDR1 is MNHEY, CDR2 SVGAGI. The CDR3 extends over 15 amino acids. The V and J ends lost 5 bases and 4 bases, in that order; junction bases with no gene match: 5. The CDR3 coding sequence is TGTGCCAGCAGTGGGAGGGGTGGCGGGGCCAACGTCCTGACTTTC. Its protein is CASSGRGGGANVLTF.

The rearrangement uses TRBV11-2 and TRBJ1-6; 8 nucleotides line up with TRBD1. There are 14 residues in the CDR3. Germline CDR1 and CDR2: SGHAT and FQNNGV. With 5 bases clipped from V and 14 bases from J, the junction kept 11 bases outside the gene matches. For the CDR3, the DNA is TGTGCCAGCAGCCCCCCCCAAGGACAGGGCACCCTCCACTTT. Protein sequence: CASSPPQGQGTLHF.

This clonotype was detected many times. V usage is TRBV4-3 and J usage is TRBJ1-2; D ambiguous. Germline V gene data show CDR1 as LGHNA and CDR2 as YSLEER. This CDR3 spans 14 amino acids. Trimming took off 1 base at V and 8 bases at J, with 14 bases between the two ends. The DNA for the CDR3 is TGCGCCAGCAGCCAAGGGCAGCTGGTGGGAGGCTACACCTTC. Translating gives CASSQGQLVGGYTF.

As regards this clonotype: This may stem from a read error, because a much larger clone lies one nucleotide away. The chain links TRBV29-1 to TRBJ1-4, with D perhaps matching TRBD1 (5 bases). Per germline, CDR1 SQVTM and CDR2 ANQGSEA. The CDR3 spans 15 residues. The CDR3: CSVGAFGTENEKRFF. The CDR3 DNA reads TGCAGCGTTGGGGCCTTTGGGACGGAGAATGAAAAACGGTTTTTT.

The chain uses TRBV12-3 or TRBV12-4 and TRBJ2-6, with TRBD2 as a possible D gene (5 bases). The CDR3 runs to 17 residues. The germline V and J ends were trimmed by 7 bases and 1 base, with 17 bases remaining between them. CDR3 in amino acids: CASTMRGSLSGANVLTF. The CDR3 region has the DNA TGTGCCAGCACTATGAGAGGGTCCCTGTCTGGGGCCAACGTCCTGACTTTC.

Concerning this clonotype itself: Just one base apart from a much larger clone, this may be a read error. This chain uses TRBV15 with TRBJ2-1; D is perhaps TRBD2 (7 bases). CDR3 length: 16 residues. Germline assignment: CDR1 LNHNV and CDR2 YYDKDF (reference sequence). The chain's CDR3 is CATSGDRGGHTNEQFF. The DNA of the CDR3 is TGTGCCACCAGCGGAGATAGGGGGGGGCATACCAATGAGCAGTTCTTC.

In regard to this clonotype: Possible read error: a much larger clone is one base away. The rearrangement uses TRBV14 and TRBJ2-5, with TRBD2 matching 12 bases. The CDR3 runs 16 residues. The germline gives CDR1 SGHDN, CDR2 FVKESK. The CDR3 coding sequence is TGTGCCAGCAGCACGCGACTAGCGGGGGTACAAGGGACCCAGTACTTC. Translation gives CASSTRLAGVQGTQYF.

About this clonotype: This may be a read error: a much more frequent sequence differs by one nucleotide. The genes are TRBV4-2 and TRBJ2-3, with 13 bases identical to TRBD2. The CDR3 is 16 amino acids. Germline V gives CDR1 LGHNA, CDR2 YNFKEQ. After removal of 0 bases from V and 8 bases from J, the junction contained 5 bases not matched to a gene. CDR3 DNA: TGTGCCAGCAGCCAAGAGACTAGCGGGGGGAGTGGTACGCAGTATTTT. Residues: CASSQETSGGSGTQYF.

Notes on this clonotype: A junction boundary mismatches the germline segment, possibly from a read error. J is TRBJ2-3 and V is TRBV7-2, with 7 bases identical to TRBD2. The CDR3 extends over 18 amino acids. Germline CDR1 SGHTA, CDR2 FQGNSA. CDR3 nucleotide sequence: TGTGCCAGCAGCTTAGCGCACCGGGCGGGGGTGAGCATAGATACGCAGTATTTT. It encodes CASSLAHRAGVSIDTQYF.